One T cell receptor beta chain is described in this entry. The CDR3 has 14 residues. The ends were cut back, 2 bases at V and 0 bases at J, with 6 bases in the middle. Looked up from germline, CDR1 is SEHNR and CDR2 is FQNEAQ (reference sequence). There were likely unrecorded immune exposures, though donors were nominally healthy when sampled. 13 Jbeta primers and 60 Vbeta primers were used for the PCR. Here immunoSEQ multiplex PCR was the method, and the copy in TCRdb shows in-frame clones only, minus some. The sample contains about 160,000 clones, over 60% of which appear only once. This sample is part of a study of cytomegalovirus exposure and HLA in healthy donors.

The TCR sequence derives from a woman aged 40 to 50 in good health and CMV-seronegative. The material sequenced was PBMCs. The chain carries TRBV7-9 and TRBJ2-3; D is undetermined. The CDR3 DNA follows: TGTGCCAGCAGCTTACAGACAAGCACAGATACGCAGTATTTT. Its translation: CASSLQTSTDTQYF.